The clone carrying this T cell receptor beta chain was seen just once. PCR was performed a second time for roughly 7 to 12 cycles using a sample-barcoded 5' primer and a J-beta primer mix. Through a template-switch adaptor with 12 random nucleotides, each cDNA molecule received a tag. One entry per CDR3 protein results from TCRdb running MiXCR on the 5' RACE reads. Here the sample spans about 1 million distinct CDR3 sequences, 40% to 55% being singletons. The entry originates in a study of blood T cells in healthy people across ages. In germline, CDR1 is MNHEY, CDR2 SMNVEV (reference sequence). Trimming took 3 bases from V and 14 from J; bases not matched to a gene: 9. The CDR3 runs 13 residues.

The specimen was blood. This TCR was sampled from a woman aged 55-75 years in good health. This chain uses TRBV27 with TRBJ2-3, with 9 nucleotides matching TRBD1. The CDR3 bases are TGTGCCAGCAGTTTTAGCACCGGGACAGGGACGTATTTT. As protein: CASSFSTGTGTYF.